This entry lists 18 T cell receptor beta chains sequenced from one sample in a study of tumor-infiltrating lymphocytes in primary liver carcinoma. The authors made TCR beta cDNA from approximately 500 ng total RNA with a constant-region primer. Libraries covering TCR beta were generated through three nested multiplex PCR rounds (using a slightly modified ARM-PCR). Rounds one and two of PCR, each of around 9 cycles, were primed with TRBV1-TRBV30 forward primers and a C-beta reverse primer. TCRdb reprocessed the multiplex PCR reads via MiXCR and lists one record per CDR3 protein. This table has 100,000 to 120,000 distinct CDR3 sequences, around 83% appearing once. Without any cell sorting, roughly 17-31 mg of bulk tissue yielded co-extracted RNA and DNA. Sequenced: liver tumor tissue from sampling region 3. Stated subset: tumor region T3, left-lateral pole. These receptor sequences come from a man aged 40-49 years with primary liver carcinoma and hepatitis B virus infection.

As regards this clonotype: A single base separates this from a much larger clone, so it may be a read error. Given the absence of the conserved phenylalanine or tryptophan at the CDR3 end, a read error is likely. V usage is TRBV11-2 and J usage is TRBJ2-5, with 8 bases aligning to TRBD2. There are 14 residues in the CDR3. Germline values: CDR1 SGHAT, CDR2 FQNNGV. CDR3: CVSSLSGGQETQYL. The CDR3 DNA reads as TGTGTCAGCAGCTTAAGCGGGGGACAAGAGACCCAGTACTTA.

This clonotype was counted a single time. The genes are TRBV28 and TRBJ2-7; possibly TRBD2 for D (6 bases). Germline V lookup: CDR1 MDHEN, CDR2 SYDVKM. This CDR3 is built from 14 residues. Between the trimmed V and J ends, which lost 10 bases and 3 bases, there was a span of 19 bases. For the CDR3, the DNA is TGTGCCAACAGAGGGACTCGGAGCTACTACGAGCAGTACTTC. It is translated as CANRGTRSYYEQYF.

As for this clonotype: The germline gene is not matched at one end of the junction; a read error may be the cause. This chain uses TRBV10-2 with TRBJ2-7; TRBD2 agrees at 9 bases. Germline CDR1 is WSHSY and CDR2 is SAAADI. The length of the CDR3 is 17 residues. In DNA, the CDR3 is TGCACCAGCACCTCATCCGGGACTAGCTGGAGGGCCAACAAGCAGTACTTC. Its protein product is CTSTSSGTSWRANKQYF.

This clonotype showed up just a few times. The genes are TRBV9 and TRBJ2-2; 14 nucleotides align to TRBD2. This CDR3 is 15 amino acids long. From germline, CDR1 is SGDLS and CDR2 YYNGEE. J was trimmed by 5 bases and V by 3 bases; bases with no gene match: 0. For the CDR3, the DNA is TGTGCCAGCAGCGGACTAGCGGGAGGGACCGGGGAGCTGTTTTTT. This encodes CASSGLAGGTGELFF.

On this clonotype: Without the conserved terminal phenylalanine or tryptophan, this CDR3 likely stems from a read error. The limits of the CDR3 on the DNA are not certain, so only TCRdb's listed CDR3 is given. The chain uses TRBV2 and TRBJ2-1; the listed D gene, TRBD1, was not tested against the DNA. The germline V gene has CDR1 SNHLY and CDR2 FYNNEI. With termini counted, the CDR3 has 11 amino acids. The chain's CDR3 is CASSERAAATC.

In regard to this clonotype: A much more abundant neighbour one base away suggests this may be a read error. The rearrangement uses TRBV7-3 and TRBJ2-3; TRBD2 aligns across 7 bases. This CDR3 is built from 16 residues. V was pared by 1 base and J by 3 bases, with 7 bases of the junction left unmatched. CDR1 and CDR2 from the germline V gene are SGHTA and FQGTGA. The CDR3 region is CASSLRLAAGTDTQYF. In DNA form, the CDR3 reads TGTGCCAGCAGCTTAAGGCTAGCGGCCGGGACAGATACGCAGTATTTT.

This clonotype was detected ten times or more. The V gene is TRBV7-8, the J gene TRBJ2-3, with a weak D call TRBD2 (7 bases). Germline values: CDR1 SGHVS, CDR2 FQNEAQ. V lost 2 bases to trimming and J lost 9 bases, with 12 bases between them. The CDR3 sequence is 13 residues long. CDR3 in DNA: TGTGCCAGCAGCTTAAAGGGGGGGTCAACGCAGTATTTT. This gives the protein CASSLKGGSTQYF.

About this clonotype: Germline and junction disagree at one end, which may indicate a read error. The chain links TRBV15 to TRBJ1-2, with 10 nucleotides matching TRBD1. Per the germline V gene, CDR1 is LNHNV and CDR2 is YYDKDF (reference sequence). The CDR3 runs to 14 residues. Here the CDR3 reads CAISGDRGRYGYTF. The CDR3 region has the DNA TGTGCCATCAGCGGGGACAGGGGTCGGTATGGCTACACCTTC.

Details on this clonotype: Mismatch with germline at one junction end may stem from a read error. The chain is built from TRBV7-8 and TRBJ2-3; D might be TRBD1 (8 bases). This CDR3 has 16 amino acids. The germline gives CDR1 SGHVS, CDR2 FQNEAQ. The CDR3 coding sequence is TGTGCCAGCAAGTCAACAGGGGGGGGATATTCGGATAGGCAGTATTTT. Translated, it gives CASKSTGGGYSDRQYF.

Concerning this clonotype itself: The conserved closing phenylalanine or tryptophan is absent in this CDR3, likely reflecting a read error. The limits of the CDR3 on the DNA are not certain, so only TCRdb's listed CDR3 is given. The J gene is TRBJ2-7, the V gene TRBV6-6. The CDR3 has 16 residues if both end residues are counted. CDR1 and CDR2 (germline): MNHNY, SVGAGI (reference sequence). CDR3 loop: CASSYPVAGRTYEQHL.

As to this clonotype: Compared with germline, one end of the junction differs, possibly owing to a read error. DNA of the CDR3: TGTGTCAGCAAAAGACTACAGGAGGATTACGAGCAGTACTTC. This codes for CVSKRLQEDYEQYF. The rearrangement uses TRBV6-2 or TRBV6-3 and TRBJ2-7; D is possibly TRBD1 or TRBD2 (5 bases each). The CDR3 consists of 14 residues. Per germline, CDR1 MNHEY and CDR2 SVGEGT.

A remark on this clonotype: The germline gene is not matched at one end of the junction; a read error may be the cause. This chain joins TRBV29-1 and TRBJ1-1; D is possibly TRBD1 (5 bases). The CDR3 runs 14 residues. Per germline, CDR1 SQVTM and CDR2 ANQGSEA. CDR3 residues: CSVEEWTRSTETFF. The CDR3 region has the DNA TGCAGCGTTGAAGAATGGACAAGGAGCACTGAAACTTTCTTT.

In regard to this clonotype: The junction and the germline gene differ at one end; a read error may be behind it. This chain links TRBV10-3 with TRBJ1-1; D is uncertain. The CDR3 spans 12 residues. The germline CDR1 and CDR2 sequences are ENHRY and SYGVKD. This CDR3 is CAISNPSTEASF. The CDR3 coding sequence is TGTGCCATCAGTAACCCGTCCACTGAAGCTTCCTTT.

On this clonotype itself: The junction departs from germline at one end; a sequencing error may be responsible. This rearrangement joins TRBV6-5 to TRBJ2-2; the D gene could be TRBD1 or TRBD2 (5 bases each). The germline gives CDR1 MNHEY, CDR2 SVGAGI. CDR3 length equals 13 residues. CDR3 amino acids: CASSYQDTGEMFF. The CDR3 nucleotides read TGTGCCAGTAGTTACCAGGACACCGGGGAGATGTTTTTT.

The V gene is TRBV6-1, the J gene TRBJ2-1; unclear D gene. Per the germline V gene, CDR1 is MNHNS and CDR2 is SASEGT. The length of the CDR3 is 15 residues. V was pared by 0 bases and J by 4 bases, with 10 bases between. This chain's CDR3 is CASSEAVGGYNEQFF. As DNA, the CDR3 is TGTGCCAGCAGTGAAGCGGTGGGCGGATACAATGAGCAGTTCTTC.

Details on this clonotype: Given a much more abundant clone one base away, this may be a read error. In this CDR3 the conserved last residue, phenylalanine or tryptophan, is missing, so a read error is likely. CDR3 bases: TGTGCCAGCAGCTTAAACGGCCCAAACTCCTACAATGAGCAGTTCCTC. Its protein is CASSLNGPNSYNEQFL. The chain links TRBV7-3 to TRBJ2-1, with D unclear. Trimming cost V 1 base and J 0 bases, with 10 bases left between them. The germline V gene encodes CDR1 SGHTA and CDR2 FQGTGA. CDR3 size: 16 residues.

V and J are TRBV7-8 and TRBJ2-7; D is perhaps TRBD1 or TRBD2 (5 bases each). The CDR3 is made up of 16 amino acids. The germline V gene encodes CDR1 SGHVS and CDR2 FQNEAQ. V was trimmed by 5 bases and J by 2 bases, leaving 19 bases between them. In DNA form, the CDR3 reads TGTGCCAGCAGCATAGGTGAGGGGACGTGGACCTACGAGCAGTACTTC. Its translation: CASSIGEGTWTYEQYF.

This clonotype showed up just a few times. This may stem from a read error, because a much larger clone lies one nucleotide away. The rearrangement links TRBV5-1 to TRBJ1-1; D unclear. Germline V gene sequence: CDR1 SGHRS, CDR2 YFSETQ. This CDR3 region has 16 residues. The CDR3 loop is CASGLRTGNVNTEAFF. Here the CDR3 DNA reads TGCGCCAGCGGCTTAAGGACCGGGAACGTGAACACTGAAGCTTTCTTT.